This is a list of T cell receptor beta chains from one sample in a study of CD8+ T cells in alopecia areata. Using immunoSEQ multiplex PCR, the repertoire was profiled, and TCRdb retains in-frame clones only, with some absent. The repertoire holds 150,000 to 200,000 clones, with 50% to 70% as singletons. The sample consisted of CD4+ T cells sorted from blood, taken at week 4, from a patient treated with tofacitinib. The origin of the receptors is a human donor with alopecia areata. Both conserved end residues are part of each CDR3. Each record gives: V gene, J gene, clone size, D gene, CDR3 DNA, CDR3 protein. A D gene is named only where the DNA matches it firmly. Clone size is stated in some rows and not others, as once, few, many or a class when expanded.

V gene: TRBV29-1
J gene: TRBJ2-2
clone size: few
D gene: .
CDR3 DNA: TGCAGCGTTGAGGTGGGGACCTACACCGGGGAGCTGTTTTTT
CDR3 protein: CSVEVGTYTGELFF

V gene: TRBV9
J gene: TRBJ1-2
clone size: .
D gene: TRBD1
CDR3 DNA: TGTGCCAGCGGCCGTCAGGGGGAGGACTATGGCTACACCTTC
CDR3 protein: CASGRQGEDYGYTF

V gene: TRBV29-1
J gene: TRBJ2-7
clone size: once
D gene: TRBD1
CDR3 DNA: TGCAGCGCCGGGACAGTTGGCTACGAGCAGTACTTC
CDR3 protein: CSAGTVGYEQYF

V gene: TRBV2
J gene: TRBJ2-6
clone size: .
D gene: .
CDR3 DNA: .
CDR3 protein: CASRAWGKGSSF

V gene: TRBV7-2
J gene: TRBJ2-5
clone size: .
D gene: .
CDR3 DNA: TGTGCCAGCAGCCCAGGGGGGAACCAAGAGACCCAGTACTTC
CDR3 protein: CASSPGGNQETQYF

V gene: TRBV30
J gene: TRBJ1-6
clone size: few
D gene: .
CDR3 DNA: TGTGCCTGGACAGCGGGAAGCAATTCACCCCTCCACTTT
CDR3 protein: CAWTAGSNSPLHF

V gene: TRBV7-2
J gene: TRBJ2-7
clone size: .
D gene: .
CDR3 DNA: TGTGCCAGCAGCCATCGACAGGCCCGTTCCGGAGTCTACGAGCAGTACTTC
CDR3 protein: CASSHRQARSGVYEQYF

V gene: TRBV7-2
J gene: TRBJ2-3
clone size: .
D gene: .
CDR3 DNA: TGTGCCAGCAGCCTCCAGGACCGGTGGGCAGATACGCAGTATTTT
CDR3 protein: CASSLQDRWADTQYF

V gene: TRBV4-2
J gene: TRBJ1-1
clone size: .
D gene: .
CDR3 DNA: TGTGCCAGCAGCCAAGATAGGGGGACTGAAGCTTTCTTT
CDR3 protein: CASSQDRGTEAFF

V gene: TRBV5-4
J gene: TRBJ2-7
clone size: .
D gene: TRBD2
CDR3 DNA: TGTGCCAGCAGCTCCCCCCGGGGGGACTCCTACGAGCAGTACTTC
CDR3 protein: CASSSPRGDSYEQYF

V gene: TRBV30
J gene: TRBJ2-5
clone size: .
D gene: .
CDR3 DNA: TGTGCCTGGAGTGTACCGGGGACCCAGTACTTC
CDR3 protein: CAWSVPGTQYF

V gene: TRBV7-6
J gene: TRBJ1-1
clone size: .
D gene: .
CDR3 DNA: TGTGCCAGCAGCTTAGTGTTGGGCGAAGCTTTCTTT
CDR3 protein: CASSLVLGEAFF

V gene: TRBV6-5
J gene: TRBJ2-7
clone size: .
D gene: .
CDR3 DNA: TGTGCCAGCACCGAAATAGGGGGGCGCGTCGTGTACTTC
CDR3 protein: CASTEIGGRVVYF

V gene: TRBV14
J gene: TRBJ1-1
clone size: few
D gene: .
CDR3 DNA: TGTGCCAGCAGCCAAGAGGTATCCACTGAAGCTTTCTTT
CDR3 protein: CASSQEVSTEAFF

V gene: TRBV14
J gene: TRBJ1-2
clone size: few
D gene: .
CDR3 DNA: TGTGCCAGCAGCCAAGAACATTCACAGGCGTATGGCTACACCTTC
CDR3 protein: CASSQEHSQAYGYTF

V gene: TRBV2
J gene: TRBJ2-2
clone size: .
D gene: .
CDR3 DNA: TGTGCCAGCAGTGAAAGGACAACGAACACCGGGGAGCTGTTTTTT
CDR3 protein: CASSERTTNTGELFF

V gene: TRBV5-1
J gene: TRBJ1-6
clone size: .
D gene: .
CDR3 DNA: TGCGCCAGCAGCCCCTCGAATAGTAATTCACCCCTCCACTTT
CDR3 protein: CASSPSNSNSPLHF

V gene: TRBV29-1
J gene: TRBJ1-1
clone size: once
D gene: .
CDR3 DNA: TGCAGCACCTCCATAGGGAAAGATTATGAAGCTTTCTTT
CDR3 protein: CSTSIGKDYEAFF

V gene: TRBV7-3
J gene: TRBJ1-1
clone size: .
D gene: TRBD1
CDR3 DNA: TGTGCCAGCAGCTTAGAAGGGGGCTGGGCTGAAGCTTTCTTT
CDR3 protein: CASSLEGGWAEAFF

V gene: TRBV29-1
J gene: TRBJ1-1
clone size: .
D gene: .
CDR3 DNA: TGCAGCGTTGCGCTACAGGGGAACACTGAAGCTTTCTTT
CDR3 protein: CSVALQGNTEAFF

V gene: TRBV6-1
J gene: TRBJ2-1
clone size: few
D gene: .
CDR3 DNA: TGTGCCAGCAGTGAAGGCCAGGGACTCTACAATGAGCAGTTCTTC
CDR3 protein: CASSEGQGLYNEQFF

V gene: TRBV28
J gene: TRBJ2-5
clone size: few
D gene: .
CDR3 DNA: TGTGCCAGCAGACTCCAAGAGACCCAGTACTTC
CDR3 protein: CASRLQETQYF

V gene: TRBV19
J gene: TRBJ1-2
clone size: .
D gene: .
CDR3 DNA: TGTGCCAGTAGTATAGCCGGGGTTGGTGGCTACACCTTC
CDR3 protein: CASSIAGVGGYTF

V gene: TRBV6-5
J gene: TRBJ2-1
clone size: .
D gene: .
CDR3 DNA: TGTGCCAGCAGTGCAAACTACAATGAGCAGTTCTTC
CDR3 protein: CASSANYNEQFF

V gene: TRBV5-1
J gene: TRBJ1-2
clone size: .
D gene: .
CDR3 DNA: TGCGCCAGCAGCTCGAGTAATTTGAGTGGCTACACCTTC
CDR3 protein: CASSSSNLSGYTF

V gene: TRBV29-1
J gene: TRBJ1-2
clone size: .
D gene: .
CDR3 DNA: TGCAGCGTTGGTCTGGTGGGGGAAGGCTACACCTTC
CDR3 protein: CSVGLVGEGYTF

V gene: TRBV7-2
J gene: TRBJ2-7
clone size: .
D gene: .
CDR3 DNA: TGTGCCAGCAGCTTGGGCAGGGTAGAGAACGAGCAGTACTTC
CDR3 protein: CASSLGRVENEQYF

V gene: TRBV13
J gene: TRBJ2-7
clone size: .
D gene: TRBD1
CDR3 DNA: TGTGCCAGCAGCGAGGGACAGGTCTCCTACGAGCAGTACTTC
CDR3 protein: CASSEGQVSYEQYF

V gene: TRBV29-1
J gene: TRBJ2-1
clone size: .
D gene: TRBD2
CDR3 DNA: TGCAGCGTTGAAGGAATTCTAGCGGGTACGAGCTCCTACAATGAGCAGTTCTTC
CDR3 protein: CSVEGILAGTSSYNEQFF

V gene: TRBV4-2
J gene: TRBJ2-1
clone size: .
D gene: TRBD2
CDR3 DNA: TGTGCCAGCAGCCAAGTCACTAGCGGGGGGGCGGGAAATGAGCAGTTCTTC
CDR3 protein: CASSQVTSGGAGNEQFF

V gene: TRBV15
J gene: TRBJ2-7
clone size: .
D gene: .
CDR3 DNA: TGTGCCACCAGCAGTCCTTTCGCGATGCAGTACTTC
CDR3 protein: CATSSPFAMQYF

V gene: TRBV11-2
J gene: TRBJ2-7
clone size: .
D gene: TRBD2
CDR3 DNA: TGTGCCAGCAGCTTAGGGCCGGGGGGATACGAGCAGTACTTC
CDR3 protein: CASSLGPGGYEQYF

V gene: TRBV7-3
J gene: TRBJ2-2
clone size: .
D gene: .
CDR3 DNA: TGTGCCAGCAGCTTAAATCCGGTCACGAACACCGGGGAGCTGTTTTTT
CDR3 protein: CASSLNPVTNTGELFF

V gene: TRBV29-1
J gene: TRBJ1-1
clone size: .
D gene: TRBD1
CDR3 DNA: TGCAGCGTCGGACAGGAGAACACTGAAGCTTTCTTT
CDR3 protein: CSVGQENTEAFF

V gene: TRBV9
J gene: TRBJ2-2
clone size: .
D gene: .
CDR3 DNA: TGTGCCAGCAGCGTAGCTATCTCCCGGGAGCTGTTTTTT
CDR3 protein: CASSVAISRELFF

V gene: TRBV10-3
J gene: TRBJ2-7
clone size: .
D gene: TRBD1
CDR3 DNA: TGTGCCATCAGGACAGGGGACGAGCAGTACTTC
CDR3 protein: CAIRTGDEQYF

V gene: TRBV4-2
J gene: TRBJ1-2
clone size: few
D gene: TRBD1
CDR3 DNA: TGTGCCAGCAGCCAAGACCGCAGGGGGGCTGGCTACACCTTC
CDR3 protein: CASSQDRRGAGYTF

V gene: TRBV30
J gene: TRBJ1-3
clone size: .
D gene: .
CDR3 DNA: TGTGCCTGGAGTAGACCCAGCACCATATATTTT
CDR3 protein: CAWSRPSTIYF

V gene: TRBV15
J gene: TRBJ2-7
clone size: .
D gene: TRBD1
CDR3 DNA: TGTGCCACCAGCAGAGATGGGACAGTTACTTCCTACGAGCAGTACTTC
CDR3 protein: CATSRDGTVTSYEQYF

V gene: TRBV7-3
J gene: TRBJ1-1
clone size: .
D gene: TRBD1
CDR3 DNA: TGTGCCAGCAGCTTAGCCCCCGGGACAGGGAACACTGAAGCTTTCTTT
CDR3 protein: CASSLAPGTGNTEAFF

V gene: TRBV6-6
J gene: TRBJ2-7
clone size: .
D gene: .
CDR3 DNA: TGTGCCAGCAGCCGACAGCCGACCTACGAGCAGTACTTC
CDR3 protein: CASSRQPTYEQYF

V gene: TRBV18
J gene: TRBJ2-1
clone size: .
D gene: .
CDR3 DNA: TGTGCCAGCTCACCACCAGGGAGCGGAGGCAATGAGCAGTTCTTC
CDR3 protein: CASSPPGSGGNEQFF

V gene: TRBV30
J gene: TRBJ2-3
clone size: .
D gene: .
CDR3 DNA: TGTGCCTCGAAATACGGCCTAGAGGTCACAGATACGCAGTATTTT
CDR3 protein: CASKYGLEVTDTQYF

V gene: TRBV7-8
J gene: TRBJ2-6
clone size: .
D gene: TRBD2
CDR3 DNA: TGTGCCAGCAGCTTACTAGCGGGGAGCTCTGGGGCCAACGTCCTGACTTTC
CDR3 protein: CASSLLAGSSGANVLTF

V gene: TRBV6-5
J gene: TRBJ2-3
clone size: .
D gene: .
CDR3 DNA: TGTGCCAGCAGCCGACGGGGGAGCACAGATACGCAGTATTTT
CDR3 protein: CASSRRGSTDTQYF

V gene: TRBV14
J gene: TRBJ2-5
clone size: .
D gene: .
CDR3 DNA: TGTGCCAGCAGGCCACTCTCCCAAGAGACCCAGTACTTC
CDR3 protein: CASRPLSQETQYF

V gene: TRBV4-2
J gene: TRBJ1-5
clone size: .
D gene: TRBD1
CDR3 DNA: TGTGCCAGCAGCCACGGACAGGGGGAGCAGCCCCAGCATTTT
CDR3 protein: CASSHGQGEQPQHF

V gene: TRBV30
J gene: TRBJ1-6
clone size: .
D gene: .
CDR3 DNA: TGTGCCTGGAGTGTACTGGGGACTACCGCCCTCCACTTT
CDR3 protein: CAWSVLGTTALHF

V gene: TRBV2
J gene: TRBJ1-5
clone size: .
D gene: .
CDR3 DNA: TGTGCCAGCAGTGACAGGGAGGGGGGCAATCAGCCCCAGCATTTT
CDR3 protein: CASSDREGGNQPQHF

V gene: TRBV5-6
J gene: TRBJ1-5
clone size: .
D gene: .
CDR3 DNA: TGTGCCAGCAGCTTGGGGAGGGAGGTTCAGCCCCAGCATTTT
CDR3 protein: CASSLGREVQPQHF